Given below is one T cell receptor (beta chain) in context. This sample was taken from a study of blood T cell repertoires in COVID-19. On the study more broadly: Material from acute and convalescent COVID-19 was sourced from the United States, Italy and Spain. T cells, B-cell-depleted T cells, or PBMCs provided the cDNA or gDNA that served as material.

This CDR3 contains 16 residues. The germline V gene has CDR1 SGHRS and CDR2 YFSETQ. Trimming pared 0 bases from V and 0 bases from J, leaving 11 bases between. In the original workflow: Nucleated cell counts were estimated from reference gene primer amplification. Using immunoSEQ multiplex PCR, the repertoire was profiled, and TCRdb retains in-frame clones only, with some absent. V and J calls and clone size are as listed in that table; D and trimming were resolved from the DNA. In the table there are about 91,000 clones, about 85% of which are singletons. This TCR derives from a man between 65 and 85 years old with acute or convalescent COVID-19. This chain links TRBV5-1 with TRBJ2-3; possibly TRBD1 for D (6 bases). Sequenced material: peripheral blood. This chain's CDR3 is CASSLAGQPSTDTQYF. As DNA, the CDR3 is TGCGCCAGCAGCTTGGCGGGACAACCTAGCACAGATACGCAGTATTTT.